This T cell receptor beta chain was documented in a study of naive and memory T cell subsets. This clonotype has ten or more counts. Its cognate antigen is unknown. Findings and caveats of the study: Over 85% of naive TCR sequences appeared only once, unlike memory subsets.

The beta constant-region primer was an equimolar mix of two oligonucleotides covering TRBC1 and TRBC2. The cDNA 3' end received a ligated single-stranded oligonucleotide carrying the SP2 primer and a 12-nucleotide UMI. The ligated cDNA underwent four PCR rounds using SP2 and nested alpha and beta constant-region primers. One entry per CDR3 protein results from TCRdb running MiXCR on the UMI-ligation and nested PCR reads. The sample holds around 29,000 distinct CDR3 sequences; around 10% are singletons and the top ten take roughly 18%. The CDR3 extends over 14 amino acids. Trimming cost V 3 bases and J 6 bases, with 14 bases left between them. CDR1 and CDR2 (germline): SGHTA, FQGNSA.

The chain employs TRBV7-2 and TRBJ2-5, with D perhaps matching TRBD1 (6 bases). The specimen sequenced was effector memory CD4+ T cells from blood. Subset in this sample: effector memory, CD45RA- CD27-. The receptor's source is a human donor in good health. The CDR3 coding sequence is TGTGCCAGCAGCTTGTTCAGGGACACAAAGACCCAGTACTTC. The encoded protein is CASSLFRDTKTQYF.